The entry that follows covers one TCR beta chain sequence. These data belong to a study of blood T cell repertoires in COVID-19. Germline V gene sequence: CDR1 SGHTA, CDR2 FQGNSA. The CDR3 is 15 residues long. Trimming cost V 5 bases and J 7 bases, with 18 bases left between them. Original handling: For nucleated cells, counts were estimated from reference gene primer amplification. The table came from immunoSEQ multiplex PCR; TCRdb's copy has only in-frame clones and leaves some out. V and J calls and clone size are given by that table; D and trimming were obtained from the DNA. The sample records nearly 250,000 clones, about 82% being singletons.

Sample: peripheral blood. The chain recombines TRBV7-2 with TRBJ1-5; weak D call: TRBD1 (6 bases). This TCR was recovered from a woman aged 80 or over with COVID-19, enrolled during active disease. DNA for the CDR3: TGTGCCAGCAGCCCGGGATCGGGACACCCACAGCCCCAGCATTTT. This gives the protein CASSPGSGHPQPQHF.